This TCR beta chain appears in the sequencing data of a study of Graves' ophthalmopathy and Graves' hyperthyroidism. The CDR3 extends over 13 amino acids. V was pared by 5 bases and J by 11 bases, with 16 bases between. The germline CDR1 and CDR2 sequences are MGHRA and YSYEKL. The authors amplified TCR beta CDR3 regions, and they did so from RNA transcripts for repertoire sequencing. Second-round multiplex PCR came after first-round RT-PCR with HTBI primers. TCRdb passed the multiplex PCR reads through MiXCR, listing each CDR3 protein once. The data contain almost 400,000 distinct CDR3 sequences, around 16% of them singletons. Many counts were recorded for this clonotype.

The chain combines TRBV4-1 with TRBJ1-3, with D unclear. Input material: peripheral blood. The receptor's source is a woman between 18 and 30 years old with Graves' ophthalmopathy. The CDR3 nucleotides are TGCGCCAGCAGCGGTTCCCTCCTAGGAGCCATATATTTT. It translates to CASSGSLLGAIYF.